The clone carrying this T cell receptor beta chain was observed at least ten times. Its target is not known. These data belong to a study of early T cells in non-severe SARS-CoV-2 infection. The wider study: Chains from this unsorted whole-blood bulk RNA could not be paired.

General study points: VDJdb-based matching was biased toward anti-spike CD8 responses and missed private and CD4 specificities.

Researchers tagged individual cDNA molecules with unique molecular identifiers. MiXCR was run by TCRdb on the 5' RACE reads, yielding one entry per CDR3 protein. The table shows 65,000 to 95,000 distinct CDR3 sequences, with 5% occurring only once. This CDR3 spans 16 amino acids. V was pared by 6 bases and J by 4 bases, with 19 bases between. The starting material was whole blood, obtained at baseline. The receptor was derived from an adult who was a healthcare worker with PCR-confirmed SARS-CoV-2 infection or an uninfected control (not recorded which). This chain links TRBV12-3 or TRBV12-4 with TRBJ2-1; D may correspond to TRBD1 or TRBD2 (6 bases each). The CDR3 nucleotides are TGTGCCAGCAGAATGAGGGGCAGGGGAGGTTACAATGAGCAGTTCTTC. Its translation: CASRMRGRGGYNEQFF.